The rows below give T cell receptor beta chains drawn from one sample of a study of human T cells and chemical hapten exposure. TCRdb processed the RACE reads anew with MiXCR; each CDR3 protein has one entry. Of more than 95,000 distinct CDR3 sequences listed, less than 35% were seen once; the top ten hold around 2.8%. Material: whole blood, obtained in connection with sensitization to the hapten diphenylcyclopropenone (DPC). The receptors originated from a man in his forties with alopecia areata. Some clones in this sample may be carry-over from other donors' samples. Each CDR3 is given with its conserved first and last residue. Fields, in order: clone size, V gene, J gene, D gene, CDR3 protein, CDR3 DNA. The D gene is left open where the match is weak. The size field is filled for only some rows; it gives once, few, many or a size class.

-,TRBV11-3,TRBJ2-5,TRBD1,CASSPGQASTTQYF,TGTGCCAGCAGCCCTGGACAGGCGTCTACAACCCAGTACTTC
-,TRBV29-1,TRBJ2-1,-,CSVGRTPGRSLHEQFF,TGCAGCGTTGGTCGAACACCCGGACGGTCGTTGCATGAGCAGTTCTTC
-,TRBV29-1,TRBJ2-1,-,CSVAPSVSSYNEQFF,TGCAGCGTTGCCCCTAGCGTAAGCTCCTACAATGAGCAGTTCTTC
-,TRBV7-9,TRBJ2-7,-,CASSPEVSPLYEQYF,TGTGCCAGCAGCCCAGAGGTTAGCCCCCTCTACGAGCAGTACTTC
-,TRBV10-3,TRBJ2-3,TRBD2,CAIKEREGPDTQYF,TGTGCCATCAAGGAGCGGGAGGGACCAGATACGCAGTATTTT
few,TRBV12-3/TRBV12-4,TRBJ1-4,-,CASSFGSNEKLFF,TGTGCCAGCAGTTTTGGTTCTAATGAAAAACTGTTTTTT
-,TRBV20-1,TRBJ2-7,TRBD1,CSATLRTGGVDEQYF,TGCAGTGCTACACTTCGGACAGGGGGCGTTGACGAGCAGTACTTC
few,TRBV6-2/TRBV6-3,TRBJ1-5,TRBD1,CASSYPGGLDQPQHF,TGTGCCAGCAGTTACCCAGGGGGTTTGGATCAGCCCCAGCATTTT
few,TRBV7-2,TRBJ2-1,-,CASSHPSGNEQFF,TGTGCCAGCAGCCACCCCAGCGGCAATGAGCAGTTCTTC
few,TRBV5-6,TRBJ2-5,-,CASSSTGQGETQYF,TGTGCCAGCAGCTCTACAGGTCAGGGAGAGACCCAGTACTTC
-,TRBV24-1,TRBJ1-1,-,CATSDFAGREAFF,TGTGCCACCAGTGATTTCGCTGGCAGGGAAGCTTTCTTT
-,TRBV6-6,TRBJ1-3,-,CASSPLGDTIYF,TGTGCCAGCAGTCCCCTGGGGGACACCATATATTTT